The text below deals with one T cell receptor beta chain. Its antigen is not known. The data are from a study of T-cell reconstitution after alpha-beta-depleted transplantation in children. Study-wide findings and caveats: A year post-transplant, T-cell counts and diversity derived mostly from newly produced T cells.

Using unique molecular identifiers, the investigators prepared the TCRbeta library. Each CDR3 protein gets one entry after TCRdb re-called the PCR reads with MiXCR. The data hold around 490,000 distinct CDR3 sequences, with roughly 10% observed a single time. This specimen consisted of PBMCs, mostly from graft donor cells, obtained 180 days after TCRalphabeta/CD19-depleted stem cell transplant. The origin of this receptor is a female patient aged 2-9 years who had a stem cell transplant for aplastic anemia, so the T cells may come from the graft donor.

The CDR3 DNA sequence: TGTGCCAGCAGTTACTCGGTTGGACTAGCGGGGGGGCAGAACACCGGGGAGCTGTTTTTT. Translated, it gives CASSYSVGLAGGQNTGELFF. V usage is TRBV6-2 or TRBV6-3 and J usage is TRBJ2-2, with 15 bases fitting TRBD2. This CDR3 has 20 residues. V dropped 0 bases and J dropped 1; count of bases not matched to a gene: 6. Germline CDR1 MNHEY, CDR2 SVGEGT.